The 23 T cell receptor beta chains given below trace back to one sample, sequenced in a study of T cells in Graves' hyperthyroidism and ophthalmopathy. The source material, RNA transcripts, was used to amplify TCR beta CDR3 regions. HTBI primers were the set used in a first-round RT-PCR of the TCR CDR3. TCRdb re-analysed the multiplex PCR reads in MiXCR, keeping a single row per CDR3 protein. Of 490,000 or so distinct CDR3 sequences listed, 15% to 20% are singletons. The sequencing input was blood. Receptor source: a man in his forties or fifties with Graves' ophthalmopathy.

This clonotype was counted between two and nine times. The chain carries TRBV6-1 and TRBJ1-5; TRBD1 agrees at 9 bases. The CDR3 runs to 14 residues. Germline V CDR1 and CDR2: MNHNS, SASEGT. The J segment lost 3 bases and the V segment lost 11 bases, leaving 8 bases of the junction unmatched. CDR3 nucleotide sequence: TGTGCCTCGGTGGGGACAGGGACCAATCAGCCCCAGCATTTT. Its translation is CASVGTGTNQPQHF.

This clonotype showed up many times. CDR3 residues: CSARRGSDYGYTF. The CDR3 nucleotides are TGCAGTGCTAGAAGGGGCTCGGACTATGGCTACACCTTC. The genes are TRBV20-1 and TRBJ1-2, with a tentative D call TRBD1 (5 bases). CDR3 length: 13 amino acids. CDR1 and CDR2 (germline): DFQATT, SNEGSKA (reference sequence). V shed 2 bases and J shed 3 bases, with 10 bases lying between them.

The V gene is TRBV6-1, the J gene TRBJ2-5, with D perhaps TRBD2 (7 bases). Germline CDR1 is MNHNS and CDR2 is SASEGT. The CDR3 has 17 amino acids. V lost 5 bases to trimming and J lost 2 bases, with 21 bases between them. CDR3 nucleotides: TGTGCCAGCAGTTCCCTTGAGGGGGGGGCCCTTCAAGAGACCCAGTACTTC. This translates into CASSSLEGGALQETQYF.

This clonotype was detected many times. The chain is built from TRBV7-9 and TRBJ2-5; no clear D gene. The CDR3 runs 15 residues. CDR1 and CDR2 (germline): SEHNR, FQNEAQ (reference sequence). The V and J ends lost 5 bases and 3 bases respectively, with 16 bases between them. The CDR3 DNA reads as TGTGCCAGCAGCCGGACCAGAGTTGACAAAGAGACCCAGTACTTC. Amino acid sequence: CASSRTRVDKETQYF.

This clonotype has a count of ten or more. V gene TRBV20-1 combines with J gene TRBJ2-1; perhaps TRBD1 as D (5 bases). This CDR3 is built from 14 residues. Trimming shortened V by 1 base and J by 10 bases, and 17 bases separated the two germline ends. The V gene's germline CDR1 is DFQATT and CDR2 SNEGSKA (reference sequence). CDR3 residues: CSARVRQGMGEQFF. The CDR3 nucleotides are TGCAGTGCTAGAGTGAGGCAGGGTATGGGAGAGCAGTTCTTC.

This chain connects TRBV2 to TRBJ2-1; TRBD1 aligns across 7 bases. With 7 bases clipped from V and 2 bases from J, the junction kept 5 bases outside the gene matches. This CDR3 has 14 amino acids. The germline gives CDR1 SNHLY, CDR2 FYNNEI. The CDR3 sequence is CASIRTGTYNEQFF. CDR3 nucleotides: TGTGCCAGCATTAGGACAGGAACCTACAATGAGCAGTTCTTC.

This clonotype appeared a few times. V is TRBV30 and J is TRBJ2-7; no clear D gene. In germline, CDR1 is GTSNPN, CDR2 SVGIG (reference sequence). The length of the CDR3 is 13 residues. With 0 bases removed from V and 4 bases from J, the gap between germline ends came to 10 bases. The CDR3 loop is CAWSVGDSYEQYF. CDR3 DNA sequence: TGTGCCTGGAGTGTGGGCGATTCGTACGAGCAGTACTTC.

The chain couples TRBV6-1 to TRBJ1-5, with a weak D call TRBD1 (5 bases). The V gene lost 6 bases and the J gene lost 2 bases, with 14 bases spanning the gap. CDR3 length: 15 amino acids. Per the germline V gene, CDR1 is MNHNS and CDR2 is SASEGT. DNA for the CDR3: TGTGCCAGCAGAGAACATCTAGGGGGCAATCAGCCCCAGCATTTT. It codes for CASREHLGGNQPQHF.

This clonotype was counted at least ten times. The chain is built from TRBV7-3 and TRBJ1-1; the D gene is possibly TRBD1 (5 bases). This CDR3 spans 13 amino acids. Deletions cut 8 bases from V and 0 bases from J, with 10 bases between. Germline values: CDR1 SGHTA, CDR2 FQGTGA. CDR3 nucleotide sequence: TGTGCCAGCGGGGCAGAAATGAACACTGAAGCTTTCTTT. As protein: CASGAEMNTEAFF.

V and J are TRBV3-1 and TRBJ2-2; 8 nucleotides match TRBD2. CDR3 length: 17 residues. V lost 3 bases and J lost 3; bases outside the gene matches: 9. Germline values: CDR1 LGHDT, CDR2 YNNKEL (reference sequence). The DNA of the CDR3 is TGTGCCAGCAGCCACACTGGGAGCGGGAGTGACACCGGGGAGCTGTTTTTT. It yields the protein CASSHTGSGSDTGELFF.

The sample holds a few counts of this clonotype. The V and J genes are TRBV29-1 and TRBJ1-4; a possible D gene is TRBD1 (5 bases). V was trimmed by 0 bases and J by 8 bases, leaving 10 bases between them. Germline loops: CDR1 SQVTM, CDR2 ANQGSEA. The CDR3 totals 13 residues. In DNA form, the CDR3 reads TGCAGCGTTGAAGATAGAGGGGAGGAAAAACTGTTTTTT. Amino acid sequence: CSVEDRGEEKLFF.

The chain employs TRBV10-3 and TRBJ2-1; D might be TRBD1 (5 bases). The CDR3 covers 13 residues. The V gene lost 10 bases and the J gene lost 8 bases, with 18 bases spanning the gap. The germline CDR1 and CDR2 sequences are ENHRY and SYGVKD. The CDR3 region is CATQWGPTDEQFF. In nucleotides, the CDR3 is TGTGCCACCCAGTGGGGCCCCACCGATGAGCAGTTCTTC.

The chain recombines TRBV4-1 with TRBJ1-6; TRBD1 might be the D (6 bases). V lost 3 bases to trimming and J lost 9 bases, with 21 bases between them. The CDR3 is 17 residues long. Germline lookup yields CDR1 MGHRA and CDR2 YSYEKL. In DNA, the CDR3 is TGCGCCAGCAGCCATACAGACCAGGGGAAATCCGCTTCACCCCTCCACTTT. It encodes CASSHTDQGKSASPLHF.

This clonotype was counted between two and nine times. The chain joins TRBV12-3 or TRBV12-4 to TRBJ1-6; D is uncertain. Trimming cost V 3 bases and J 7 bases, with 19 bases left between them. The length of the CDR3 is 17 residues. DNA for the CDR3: TGTGCCAGCAGTTTCGGGTCCCCGGGATCGGGGAATTCACCCCTCCACTTT. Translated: CASSFGSPGSGNSPLHF.

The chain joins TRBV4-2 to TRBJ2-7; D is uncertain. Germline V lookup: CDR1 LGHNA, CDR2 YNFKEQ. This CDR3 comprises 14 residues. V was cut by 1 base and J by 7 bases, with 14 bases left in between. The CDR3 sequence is CASSQALALGEQYF. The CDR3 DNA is TGTGCCAGCAGCCAAGCTTTAGCTCTGGGGGAGCAGTACTTC.

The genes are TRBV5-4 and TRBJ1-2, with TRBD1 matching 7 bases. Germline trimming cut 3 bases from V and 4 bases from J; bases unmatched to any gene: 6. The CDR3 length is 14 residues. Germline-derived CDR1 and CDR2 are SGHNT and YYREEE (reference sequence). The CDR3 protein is CASSYRGNGYGYTF. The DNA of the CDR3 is TGTGCCAGCAGCTACAGGGGTAACGGCTATGGCTACACCTTC.

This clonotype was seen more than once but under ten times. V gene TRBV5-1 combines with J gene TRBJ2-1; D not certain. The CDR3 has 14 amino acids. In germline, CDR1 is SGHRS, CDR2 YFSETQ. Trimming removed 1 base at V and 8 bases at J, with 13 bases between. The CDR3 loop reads CASSLRSFRDEQFF. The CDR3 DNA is TGCGCCAGCAGCTTGCGGTCCTTTAGGGATGAGCAGTTCTTC.

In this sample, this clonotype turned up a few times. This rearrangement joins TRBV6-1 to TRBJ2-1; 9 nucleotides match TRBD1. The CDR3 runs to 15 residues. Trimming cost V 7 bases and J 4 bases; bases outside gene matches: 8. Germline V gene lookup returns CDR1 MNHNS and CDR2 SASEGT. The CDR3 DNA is TGTGCCAGCAAGAAAACAGGGGGCGCATACAATGAGCAGTTCTTC. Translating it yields CASKKTGGAYNEQFF.

CDR3 sequence reads: CATSSSTLYSYNEQFF. The CDR3 nucleotides are TGTGCCACCAGCAGCTCCACCTTATACAGCTACAATGAGCAGTTCTTC. The genes are TRBV15 and TRBJ2-1; D is ambiguous. Germline CDR1 reads LNHNV; CDR2 reads YYDKDF (reference sequence). The V end lost 3 bases, the J end lost 3 bases, and 15 bases lay between the germline ends. The CDR3 is made up of 16 amino acids.

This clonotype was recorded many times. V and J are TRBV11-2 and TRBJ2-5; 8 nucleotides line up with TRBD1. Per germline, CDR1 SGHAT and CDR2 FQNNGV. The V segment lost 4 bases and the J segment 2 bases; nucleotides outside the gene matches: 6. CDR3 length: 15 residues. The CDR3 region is CASSSLHRGQETQYF. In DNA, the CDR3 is TGTGCCAGCAGCTCCCTCCACAGGGGGCAAGAGACCCAGTACTTC.

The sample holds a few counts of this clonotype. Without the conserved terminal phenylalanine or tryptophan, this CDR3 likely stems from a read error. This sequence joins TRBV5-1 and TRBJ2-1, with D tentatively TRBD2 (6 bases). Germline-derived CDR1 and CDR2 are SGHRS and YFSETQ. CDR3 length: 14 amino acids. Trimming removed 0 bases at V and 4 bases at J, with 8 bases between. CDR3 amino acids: CASSLGGEYNEQFS. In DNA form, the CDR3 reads TGCGCCAGCAGCTTGGGCGGGGAGTACAATGAGCAGTTCTCC.

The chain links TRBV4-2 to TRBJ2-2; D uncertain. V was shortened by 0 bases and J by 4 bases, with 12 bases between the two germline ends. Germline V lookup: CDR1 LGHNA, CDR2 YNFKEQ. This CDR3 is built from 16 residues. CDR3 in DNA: TGTGCCAGCAGCCAAGAGTGGGCACCCCTCACCGGGGAGCTGTTTTTT. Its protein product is CASSQEWAPLTGELFF.

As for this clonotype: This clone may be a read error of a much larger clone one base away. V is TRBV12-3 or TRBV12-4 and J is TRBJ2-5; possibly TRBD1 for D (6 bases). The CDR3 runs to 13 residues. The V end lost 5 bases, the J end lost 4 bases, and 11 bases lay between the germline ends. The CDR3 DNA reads TGTGCCAGCAGTCGACAGGCTCGAGAGACCCAGTACTTC. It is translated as CASSRQARETQYF.